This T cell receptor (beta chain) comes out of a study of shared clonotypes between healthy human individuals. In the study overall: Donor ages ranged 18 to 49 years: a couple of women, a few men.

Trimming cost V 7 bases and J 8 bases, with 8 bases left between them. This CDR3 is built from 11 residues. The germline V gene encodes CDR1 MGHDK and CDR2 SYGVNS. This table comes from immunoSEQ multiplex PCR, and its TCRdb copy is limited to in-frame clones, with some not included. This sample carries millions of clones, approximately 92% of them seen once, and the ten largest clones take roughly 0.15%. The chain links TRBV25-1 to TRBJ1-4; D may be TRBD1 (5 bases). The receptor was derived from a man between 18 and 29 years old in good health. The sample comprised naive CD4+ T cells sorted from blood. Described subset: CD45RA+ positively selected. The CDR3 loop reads CASTRGEKLFF. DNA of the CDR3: TGTGCCAGCACTCGGGGCGAAAAACTGTTTTTT. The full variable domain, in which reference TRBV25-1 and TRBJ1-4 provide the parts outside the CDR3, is EADIYQTPRYLVIGTGKKITLECSQTMGHDKMYWYQQDPGMELHLIHYSYGVNSTEKGDLSSESTVSRIRTEHFPLTLESARPSHTSQYLCASTRGEKLFFGSGTQLSVL.